One sample yielded the 7 T cell receptor beta chains listed below, sequenced in a study of Ad26.COV2.S vaccination and SARS-CoV-2 variants. Stated treatment: some 20 received Ad26.COV2.S at low or high dose, single or two shots; several received placebo; per-sample allocation not given. Specimen acquisition occurred on day 63 following the initial vaccine or placebo injection. This table comes from immunoSEQ multiplex PCR, and its TCRdb copy is limited to in-frame clones, with some not included. This table has around 400,000 clones, approximately 90% appearing once. The sample in question was peripheral blood, obtained in a trial of Ad26.COV2.S vaccine versus placebo. The receptors originated from a person between 18 and 60 years old who received the Ad26.COV2.S COVID-19 vaccine or a placebo.

The V gene is TRBV19, the J gene TRBJ2-3, with D perhaps TRBD2 (5 bases). The V and J ends lost 5 bases and 5 bases respectively, with 20 bases between them. Germline lookup yields CDR1 LNHDA and CDR2 SQIVND (reference sequence). This CDR3 contains 16 residues. CDR3 DNA sequence: TGTGCCAGTAGTTGGCTTCTCGGGGAACGTAGAGATACGCAGTATTTT. It specifies CASSWLLGERRDTQYF.

This chain connects TRBV5-1 to TRBJ2-3, with D maybe TRBD2 (6 bases). Germline V gives CDR1 SGHRS, CDR2 YFSETQ. The V and J ends lost 4 bases and 3 bases respectively, with 18 bases between them. This CDR3 is built from 16 residues. The CDR3 DNA is TGCGCCAGCAGCCCCGGACGCTTCGGGGGAACAGATACGCAGTATTTT. It yields the protein CASSPGRFGGTDTQYF.

V is TRBV28 and J is TRBJ2-7, with TRBD1 matching 8 bases. The CDR3 covers 14 residues. V lost 5 bases to trimming and J lost 5 bases; unmatched junction nucleotides: 8. Germline assignment: CDR1 MDHEN and CDR2 SYDVKM. The DNA of the CDR3 is TGTGCCAGCAGTACCGGGACAGGTCTTCACGAGCAGTACTTC. Translating gives CASSTGTGLHEQYF.

This chain connects TRBV11-2 to TRBJ1-1; no definite D call. From germline, CDR1 is SGHAT and CDR2 FQNNGV. The CDR3 consists of 14 residues. Trimming took 0 bases from V and 3 from J, leaving 8 bases between them. CDR3 protein: CASSLDPPDTEAFF. Here the CDR3 DNA reads TGTGCCAGCAGCTTAGATCCTCCGGACACTGAAGCTTTCTTT.

The chain recombines TRBV30 with TRBJ2-2, with D maybe TRBD2 (7 bases). V was trimmed by 0 bases and J by 4 bases, leaving 12 bases between them. CDR3 size: 15 residues. Per the germline V gene, CDR1 is GTSNPN and CDR2 is SVGIG (reference sequence). Here the CDR3 DNA reads TGTGCCTGGAGTGTGGGGGGGCTAGCCACCGGGGAGCTGTTTTTT. Translation: CAWSVGGLATGELFF.

The table lists this clone with a few counts. The chain has TRBV19 and TRBJ1-2, with 7 bases aligning to TRBD1. V dropped 5 bases and J dropped 3; count of bases not matched to a gene: 6. CDR1 LNHDA and CDR2 SQIVND come from the germline V gene (reference sequence). The CDR3 has 14 amino acids. The CDR3: CASSDRVPHYGYTF. As DNA, the CDR3 is TGTGCCAGTAGTGACAGGGTTCCCCACTATGGCTACACCTTC.

This chain uses TRBV2 with TRBJ2-1, with 13 bases that match TRBD2. V lost 6 bases to trimming and J lost 6 bases; unmatched junction nucleotides: 5. Germline values: CDR1 SNHLY, CDR2 FYNNEI. CDR3 length equals 15 residues. CDR3 protein: CASRLLAGGPNEQFF. The CDR3 DNA reads as TGTGCCAGCAGATTACTAGCGGGAGGGCCCAATGAGCAGTTCTTC.